Each of the 31 T cell receptor beta chains below was sequenced from the same sample in a study of cytomegalovirus exposure and HLA in healthy donors. Primers for the PCR totalled 60 Vbeta and 13 Jbeta. The assay was immunoSEQ multiplex PCR, and TCRdb's table has in-frame clones only and misses some. The sample yields under 200,000 clones, 80% to 85% seen once. Sequencing was performed on PBMCs. Source of these receptors: a boy aged 2-9 years in good health and CMV-seronegative.

The V call is TRBV23-1, the J call TRBJ2-5, with 7 bases matching TRBD1. TRBV23-1 is known as an ORF, though its function is uncertain. The CDR3 loop spans 15 amino acids. The trim removed 7 bases at V and 2 bases at J, leaving 10 bases unmatched. The CDR3 reads CASTPRGGWQETQYF. The CDR3 DNA follows: TGCGCCAGCACCCCCCGAGGGGGCTGGCAAGAGACCCAGTACTTC.

This chain connects TRBV30 to TRBJ1-4; possible D gene TRBD1, 6 bases. Germline V lookup: CDR1 GTSNPN, CDR2 SVGIG (reference sequence). V dropped 5 bases and J dropped 4 bases, with 17 bases sitting between them. The CDR3 extends over 15 amino acids. This CDR3 is CAWGDYRVDNEKLFF. CDR3 nucleotides: TGTGCCTGGGGCGACTACAGGGTTGATAATGAAAAACTGTTTTTT.

The chain carries TRBV19 and TRBJ1-2; 8 nucleotides match TRBD1. Germline CDR1 and CDR2: LNHDA and SQIVND (reference sequence). The CDR3 is 14 amino acids. V trimming: 10 bases; J trimming: 8 bases; junction bases outside the gene matches: 15. The CDR3 DNA sequence: TGTGCCACCAGAGCGTCGACAGGGGCCATAGGCTACACCTTC. It codes for CATRASTGAIGYTF.

The chain carries TRBV5-1 and TRBJ2-5; perhaps TRBD1 as D (5 bases). The J call may not be correct, given that the DNA end is closer to TRBJ2-7. The CDR3 sequence is 14 residues long. Germline V gene data show CDR1 as SGHRS and CDR2 as YFSETQ. The CDR3 here is CASSFYVGAYEQYF. DNA for the CDR3: TGCGCCAGCAGCTTTTATGTAGGGGCCTACGAGCAGTACTTC.

This clone has just a few counts. The gene calls are TRBV6-1 and TRBJ2-1; D might be TRBD2 (5 bases). This CDR3 has 14 residues. The V end was cut by 7 bases, the J end by 4 bases, with 14 bases between. Germline-derived CDR1 and CDR2 are MNHNS and SASEGT. The CDR3 reads CASIWSGKYNEQFF. The CDR3 DNA reads as TGTGCCAGCATATGGAGCGGAAAGTACAATGAGCAGTTCTTC.

This clone appeared a single time. V usage is TRBV7-6 and J usage is TRBJ2-1; TRBD2 matches at 14 bases. Germline values: CDR1 SGHVS, CDR2 FNYEAQ. Trimming at V came to 5 bases and at J to 7 bases, leaving 7 bases not matched to a gene. This CDR3 is built from 16 residues. CDR3 in amino acids: CASSRLAGGPGNEQFF. The CDR3, as DNA: TGTGCCAGCAGCAGACTAGCGGGAGGGCCAGGGAATGAGCAGTTCTTC.

This chain joins TRBV5-1 and TRBJ2-1, with D unclear. V lost 3 bases and J 5 bases, leaving 9 bases between the germline ends. The V gene's germline CDR1 is SGHRS and CDR2 YFSETQ. The CDR3 totals 13 residues. CDR3: CASSSHTDNEQFF. The CDR3 DNA reads TGCGCCAGCAGCTCCCACACCGACAATGAGCAGTTCTTC.

This clone was counted only a few times. The chain links TRBV6-1 to TRBJ2-3; 12 nucleotides agree with TRBD2. The CDR3 has 17 amino acids. Germline trimming cut 2 bases from V and 2 bases from J; bases unmatched to any gene: 5. CDR1 and CDR2 from the germline V gene are MNHNS and SASEGT. DNA for the CDR3: TGTGCCAGCAGTGAACTTGGACTAGCGGGAAACACAGATACGCAGTATTTT. Its translation is CASSELGLAGNTDTQYF.

This clone was seen a few times. J is TRBJ2-7 and V is TRBV2; tentative D call: TRBD2 (5 bases). The CDR3 contains 12 residues. Trimming removed 5 bases from V and 6 bases from J, with 11 bases in between. Germline CDR1 SNHLY, CDR2 FYNNEI. CDR3 region: CASSYTRGEQYF. The CDR3 DNA reads as TGTGCCAGCAGTTACACCCGGGGCGAGCAGTACTTC.

The gene calls are TRBV4-1 and TRBJ1-5; no firm D call. Germline V gene data show CDR1 as MGHRA and CDR2 as YSYEKL. Trimming shortened V by 0 bases and J by 5 bases, and 14 bases separated the two germline ends. The CDR3 runs 16 residues. CDR3 nucleotides: TGCGCCAGCAGCCAAGATTTAGTCCACTTTCATCAGCCCCAGCATTTT. Translation: CASSQDLVHFHQPQHF.

The chain recombines TRBV6-5 with TRBJ1-1; D perhaps matches TRBD1 (5 bases). This CDR3 contains 14 residues. Trimming took off 2 bases at V and 1 base at J, with 8 bases between the two ends. The germline V gene encodes CDR1 MNHEY and CDR2 SVGAGI. DNA of the CDR3: TGTGCCAGCAGTTACCGGGGGACGAACACTGAAGCTTTCTTT. It yields the protein CASSYRGTNTEAFF.

This clone was seen more than once but under ten times. V usage is TRBV15 and J usage is TRBJ2-6; D gene unclear. The V gene lost 3 bases and the J gene lost 0 bases, with 6 bases spanning the gap. CDR3 length: 15 residues. Per the germline V gene, CDR1 is LNHNV and CDR2 is YYDKDF (reference sequence). CDR3 sequence (DNA): TGTGCCACCAGCAGCCTTTACTCTGGGGCCAACGTCCTGACTTTC. Its protein product is CATSSLYSGANVLTF.

The rearrangement uses TRBV10-3 and TRBJ1-5; D remains unclear. Deletions cut 0 bases from V and 5 bases from J, with 11 bases between. CDR1 is ENHRY, CDR2 SYGVKD, per germline. This CDR3 contains 15 residues. The CDR3 region has the DNA TGTGCCATCAGTGAGTCGACCCCCCGGGATCAGCCCCAGCATTTT. Protein product: CAISESTPRDQPQHF.

The chain links TRBV19 to TRBJ2-5; 10 bases align to TRBD2. This CDR3 region has 15 residues. Germline CDR1 is LNHDA and CDR2 is SQIVND (reference sequence). The J segment lost 3 bases and the V segment lost 6 bases, leaving 7 bases of the junction unmatched. CDR3 in amino acids: CASSISLAGEETQYF. The CDR3 DNA follows: TGTGCCAGTAGCATAAGCCTAGCGGGAGAAGAGACCCAGTACTTC. Full variable domain (missing parts from reference TRBV19 and TRBJ2-5): DGGITQSPKYLFRKEGQNVTLSCEQNLNHDAMYWYRQDPGQGLRLIYYSQIVNDFQKGDIAEGYSVSREKKESFPLTVTSAQKNPTAFYLCASSISLAGEETQYFGPGTRLLVL.

The chain carries TRBV23-1 and TRBJ2-3; tentatively, D is TRBD2 (6 bases). TRBV23-1 qualifies as an ORF whose function is uncertain. The germline V and J ends were trimmed by 8 bases and 1 base, with 22 bases remaining between them. The CDR3 runs to 17 residues. The CDR3 here is CASRTRDPRDCTDTQYF. The CDR3 coding sequence is TGCGCCAGCCGTACCCGAGATCCCCGGGACTGCACAGATACGCAGTATTTT.

In its sample, this clone was seen a few times. V gene TRBV28 combines with J gene TRBJ1-1; perhaps TRBD1 as D (5 bases). Germline lookup yields CDR1 MDHEN and CDR2 SYDVKM. The CDR3 sequence is 16 residues long. With 10 bases removed from V and 0 bases from J, the gap between germline ends came to 21 bases. The CDR3 DNA sequence: TGTGCCACCTCTCGGCGGGGCTCTTTCATGAACACTGAAGCTTTCTTT. Amino acids: CATSRRGSFMNTEAFF. The full variable domain, completed using reference TRBV28 and TRBJ1-1, is DVKVTQSSRYLVKRTGEKVFLECVQDMDHENMFWYRQDPGLGLRLIYFSYDVKMKEKGDIPEGYSVSREKKERFSLILESASTNQTSMYLCATSRRGSFMNTEAFFGQGTRLTVV.

On this clone itself: Other DNA sequences in the sample encode the same CDR3. V is TRBV11-2 and J is TRBJ2-7, with 9 bases aligning to TRBD1. The CDR3 sequence is 14 residues long. J was trimmed by 3 bases and V by 1 base; bases with no gene match: 1. The V gene's germline CDR1 is SGHAT and CDR2 FQNNGV. The CDR3 is CASSLGQGGYEQYF. The CDR3 DNA sequence: TGTGCCAGCAGCTTAGGACAGGGGGGCTACGAGCAGTACTTC.

The chain combines TRBV5-4 with TRBJ2-7; the D is unclear. With 0 bases removed from V and 2 bases from J, the gap between germline ends came to 9 bases. Germline V gene data show CDR1 as SGHNT and CDR2 as YYREEE (reference sequence). This CDR3 spans 14 amino acids. CDR3 region: CASSLDTGAYEQYF. The CDR3 region has the DNA TGTGCCAGCAGCTTGGATACCGGAGCCTACGAGCAGTACTTC.

V is TRBV4-2 and J is TRBJ2-5; 12 bases are a match to TRBD2. The V gene end was trimmed by 1 base and the J gene end by 2 bases; junction bases not matched to a gene: 2. Germline V gene lookup returns CDR1 LGHNA and CDR2 YNFKEQ. CDR3 length: 16 residues. The CDR3 here is CASSQASGREQETQYF. In DNA, the CDR3 is TGTGCCAGCAGCCAAGCTAGCGGGAGGGAACAAGAGACCCAGTACTTC.

The CDR3 sequence: CASSWTSGKSVEQFF. DNA for the CDR3: TGTGCCAGCAGTTGGACTAGCGGCAAGTCTGTTGAGCAGTTCTTC. This chain joins TRBV27 and TRBJ2-1; 10 bases map to TRBD2. Germline trimming cut 4 bases from V and 9 bases from J; bases unmatched to any gene: 9. The CDR3 totals 15 residues. Germline CDR1 reads MNHEY; CDR2 reads SMNVEV (reference sequence).

V usage is TRBV29-1 and J usage is TRBJ2-7, with 10 bases identical to TRBD1. J gave up 3 bases and V 7 bases, and 6 bases lay outside the gene matches. This CDR3 contains 13 residues. CDR1 and CDR2 (germline): SQVTM, ANQGSEA. CDR3 DNA sequence: TGCAGCGCCCGCGGGACAGGGGACTACGAGCAGTACTTC. Its translation: CSARGTGDYEQYF.

This chain connects TRBV6-1 to TRBJ1-5, with 7 bases fitting TRBD1. The V and J ends lost 3 bases and 6 bases, in that order; junction bases with no gene match: 5. The CDR3 has 14 residues. Germline CDR1 is MNHNS and CDR2 is SASEGT. The CDR3 sequence is CASSEGRGRQPQHF. CDR3 DNA: TGTGCCAGCAGTGAGGGAAGGGGGCGTCAGCCCCAGCATTTT.

J is TRBJ2-1 and V is TRBV19, with 8 bases identical to TRBD1. The CDR3 runs to 16 residues. J was trimmed by 7 bases and V by 0 bases; bases with no gene match: 8. Per the germline V gene, CDR1 is LNHDA and CDR2 is SQIVND (reference sequence). The CDR3: CASSIESAGGVNEQFF. The CDR3 nucleotides read TGTGCCAGTAGTATAGAAAGCGCAGGGGGCGTGAATGAGCAGTTCTTC. Combining the CDR3 with reference TRBV19 and TRBJ2-1 gives the whole variable domain DGGITQSPKYLFRKEGQNVTLSCEQNLNHDAMYWYRQDPGQGLRLIYYSQIVNDFQKGDIAEGYSVSREKKESFPLTVTSAQKNPTAFYLCASSIESAGGVNEQFFGPGTRLTVL.

This rearrangement joins TRBV7-9 to TRBJ2-1; 10 bases fit TRBD2. The CDR3 totals 16 residues. CDR1 and CDR2 from the germline V gene are SEHNR and FQNEAQ (reference sequence). V shed 7 bases, J shed 0 bases, and the junction held 6 bases outside the gene matches. This CDR3 reads CASNRRLAGSYNEQFF. The CDR3 DNA reads TGTGCCAGCAACCGTCGACTAGCGGGCTCCTACAATGAGCAGTTCTTC. Full variable domain (missing parts from reference TRBV7-9 and TRBJ2-1): DTGVSQNPRHKITKRGQNVTFRCDPISEHNRLYWYRQTLGQGPEFLTYFQNEAQLEKSRLLSDRFSAERPKGSFSTLEIQRTEQGDSAMYLCASNRRLAGSYNEQFFGPGTRLTVL.

The chain has TRBV1 and TRBJ1-2. TRBV1 is recorded as a pseudogene. This CDR3 region has 14 residues. The CDR3, as DNA: TGCACCAGCAGCCTTAGGGCCGGGGACTATGGCTACACCTTC. This translates into CTSSLRAGDYGYTF.

V usage is TRBV15 and J usage is TRBJ2-5; no clear D. Germline V gene data show CDR1 as LNHNV and CDR2 as YYDKDF (reference sequence). The length of the CDR3 is 14 residues. V was shortened by 0 bases and J by 3 bases, with 8 bases between the two germline ends. CDR3 loop: CATSRDFSEETQYF. The CDR3, as DNA: TGTGCCACCAGCAGAGATTTTTCAGAAGAGACCCAGTACTTC.

The chain couples TRBV5-1 to TRBJ2-1; D perhaps matches TRBD2 (5 bases). The ends were cut back, 9 bases at V and 0 bases at J, with 19 bases in the middle. The length of the CDR3 is 16 residues. The germline V gene has CDR1 SGHRS and CDR2 YFSETQ. CDR3 in amino acids: CATNSGLSSSYNEQFF. In DNA form, the CDR3 reads TGCGCCACCAATTCTGGACTTTCGAGCTCCTACAATGAGCAGTTCTTC.

The chain joins TRBV2 to TRBJ2-3; 10 nucleotides agree with TRBD2. The germline V gene has CDR1 SNHLY and CDR2 FYNNEI. V shed 5 bases and J 1 base; nucleotides not matched to a gene: 3. The CDR3 runs to 15 residues. This CDR3 is CASSPGTSGTDTQYF. In DNA, the CDR3 is TGTGCCAGCAGTCCAGGGACTAGCGGCACAGATACGCAGTATTTT.

The chain uses TRBV5-1 and TRBJ1-1, with 7 bases that match TRBD1. The CDR3 is 14 residues long. Looked up from germline, CDR1 is SGHRS and CDR2 is YFSETQ. V lost 0 bases to trimming and J lost 6 bases; unmatched junction nucleotides: 5. CDR3 sequence reads: CASSLGGGGPEAFF. The CDR3 coding sequence is TGCGCCAGCAGCTTGGGAGGAGGGGGCCCTGAAGCTTTCTTT.

J is TRBJ1-1 and V is TRBV5-1; no clear D. Germline CDR1 and CDR2: SGHRS and YFSETQ. CDR3 length: 15 residues. V shed 0 bases and J shed 5 bases, with 14 bases lying between them. This CDR3 is CASSLARVSGTEAFF. The CDR3 DNA follows: TGCGCCAGCAGCTTGGCGAGGGTTTCGGGTACTGAAGCTTTCTTT.

V is TRBV7-6 and J is TRBJ2-7; no definite D call. The CDR3 has 12 residues. Looked up from germline, CDR1 is SGHVS and CDR2 is FNYEAQ. The germline V and J ends were trimmed by 4 bases and 6 bases, with 10 bases remaining between them. CDR3 loop: CASSSARGEQYF. The CDR3 nucleotides are TGTGCCAGCAGCTCGGCCAGAGGCGAGCAGTACTTC.